The 8 T cell receptor beta chains below were found in one sample sequenced in a study of cytomegalovirus exposure and HLA in healthy donors (dated by TCRdb to the late 2010s). Preparation of the library involved the immunoSEQ multiplex PCR assay. For the multiplex PCR, a mixture combining 60 forward primers for TCR Vbeta segments and 13 reverse primers for TCR Jbeta segments was used. TCRdb mirrors the immuneACCESS table, restricted to in-frame sequences. Some clones are absent from its copies; in checked studies, under half trace to an unresolved V gene, and the reason for the others is unknown. For this sample there are about 120,000 clones; more than 60% appear just once. Around 3.9% of the sample goes to the ten largest clones. The sequenced sample was PBMCs. These receptors came from a woman aged 40-49 years in good health and CMV-seronegative.

V and J are TRBV7-2 and TRBJ2-7; no reliable D call. This CDR3 region has 12 residues. The germline V and J ends were trimmed by 5 bases and 3 bases, with 8 bases remaining between them. Germline V gene data show CDR1 as SGHTA and CDR2 as FQGNSA. The CDR3 spells CASSSPGYEQYF. The DNA for the CDR3 is TGTGCCAGCAGCAGTCCGGGCTACGAGCAGTACTTC.

This clone has just a few counts. The junction does not match germline at one end; this may be a read error. The chain combines TRBV7-9 with TRBJ2-7; perhaps TRBD2 as D (5 bases). The CDR3 spans 15 residues. Germline CDR1 reads SEHNR; CDR2 reads FQNEAQ (reference sequence). CDR3 sequence reads: CSSSGFHRGLYEQYF. CDR3 in DNA: TGTTCCAGCAGCGGTTTCCATCGAGGGCTCTACGAGCAGTACTTC.

The chain couples TRBV5-4 to TRBJ1-1, with D possibly being TRBD1 (5 bases). The V end was cut by 4 bases, the J end by 0 bases, with 10 bases between. From germline, CDR1 is SGHNT and CDR2 YYREEE (reference sequence). The length of the CDR3 is 14 residues. The DNA for the CDR3 is TGTGCCAGCAGCCCAAAGACAGTGAACACTGAAGCTTTCTTT. As protein: CASSPKTVNTEAFF.

The gene calls are TRBV5-1 and TRBJ1-2; D gene unclear. The CDR3 is made up of 13 amino acids. V was shortened by 0 bases and J by 2 bases, with 5 bases between the two germline ends. Germline V CDR1 and CDR2: SGHRS, YFSETQ. CDR3 sequence (DNA): TGCGCCAGCAGCTTGGGGGCAAACTATGGCTACACCTTC. It codes for CASSLGANYGYTF.

V gene TRBV7-2 combines with J gene TRBJ2-5; 7 bases are a match to TRBD1. CDR1 SGHTA and CDR2 FQGNSA come from the germline V gene. The trim removed 2 bases at V and 7 bases at J, leaving 10 bases unmatched. The CDR3 totals 15 residues. CDR3 sequence: CASSLSLGGRGTQYF. CDR3 nucleotide sequence: TGTGCCAGCAGCTTAAGTTTAGGGGGCCGGGGGACCCAGTACTTC.

This clone was found once. The rearrangement links TRBV4-1 to TRBJ1-4, with a tentative D call TRBD1 (6 bases). This CDR3 has 15 residues. Germline V gene sequence: CDR1 MGHRA, CDR2 YSYEKL. V shed 5 bases and J shed 6 bases, with 16 bases lying between them. The CDR3 DNA is TGCGCCAGCAGCGAAGGGGGGTGGAGGGATGAAAAACTGTTTTTT. Translated: CASSEGGWRDEKLFF.

This clone has a single count. CDR3 in DNA: TGCAGTGCTAGAGCGGGGGGGATCCAGTACTTC. This sequence encodes CSARAGGIQYF. This rearrangement joins TRBV20-1 to TRBJ2-5, with 8 bases aligning to TRBD2. Germline V CDR1 and CDR2: DFQATT, SNEGSKA (reference sequence). V shed 1 base and J 10 bases; nucleotides not matched to a gene: 2. The length of the CDR3 is 11 residues.

The CDR3 is CASSTRQPRNSPLHF. The DNA for the CDR3 is TGTGCCAGCAGTACCCGACAGCCCCGGAATTCACCCCTCCACTTT. J is TRBJ1-6 and V is TRBV6-5; perhaps TRBD1 as D (5 bases). V was cut by 5 bases and J by 7 bases, with 15 bases left in between. CDR1 and CDR2 from the germline V gene are MNHEY and SVGAGI. This CDR3 spans 15 amino acids.